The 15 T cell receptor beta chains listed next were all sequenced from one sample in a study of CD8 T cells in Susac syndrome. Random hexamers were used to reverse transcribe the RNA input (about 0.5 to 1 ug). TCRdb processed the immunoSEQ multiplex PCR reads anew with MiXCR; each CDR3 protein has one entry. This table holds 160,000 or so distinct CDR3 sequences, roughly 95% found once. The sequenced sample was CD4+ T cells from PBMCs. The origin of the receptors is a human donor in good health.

For the CDR3, the DNA is TGCAGCCCCGCGTACCCTCTGGGGGGGAACACTGAAGCTTTCTTT. This sequence encodes CSPAYPLGGNTEAFF. This chain connects TRBV29-1 to TRBJ1-1, with a tentative D call TRBD1 (5 bases). This CDR3 spans 15 amino acids. The V end lost 8 bases, the J end lost 1 base, and 20 bases lay between the germline ends. The germline CDR1 and CDR2 sequences are SQVTM and ANQGSEA.

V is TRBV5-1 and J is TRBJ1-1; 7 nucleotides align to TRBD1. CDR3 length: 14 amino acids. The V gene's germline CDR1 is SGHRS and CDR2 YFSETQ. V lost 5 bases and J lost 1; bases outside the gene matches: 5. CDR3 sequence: CASSGAGGNTEAFF. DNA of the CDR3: TGCGCCAGCAGTGGTGCAGGGGGGAACACTGAAGCTTTCTTT.

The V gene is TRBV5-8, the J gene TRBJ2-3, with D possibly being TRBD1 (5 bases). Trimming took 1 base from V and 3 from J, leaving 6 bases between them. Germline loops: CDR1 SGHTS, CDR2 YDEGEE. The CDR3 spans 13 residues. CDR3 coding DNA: TGTGCCAGCAGCTTGAAGGGGACAGATACGCAGTATTTT. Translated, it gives CASSLKGTDTQYF.

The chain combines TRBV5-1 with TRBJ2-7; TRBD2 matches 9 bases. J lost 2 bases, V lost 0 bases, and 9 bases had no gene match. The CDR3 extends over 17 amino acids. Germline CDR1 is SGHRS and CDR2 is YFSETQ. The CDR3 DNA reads TGCGCCAGCAGCTTGGAGGTTAGCGGGGGTGCACCCTACGAGCAGTACTTC. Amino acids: CASSLEVSGGAPYEQYF.

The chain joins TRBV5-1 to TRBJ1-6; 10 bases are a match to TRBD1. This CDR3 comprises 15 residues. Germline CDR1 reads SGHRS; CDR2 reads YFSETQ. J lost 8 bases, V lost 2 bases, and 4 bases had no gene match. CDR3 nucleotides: TGCGCCAGCAGCTTAATGGACAGGGGGGATTCACCCCTCCACTTT. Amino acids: CASSLMDRGDSPLHF.

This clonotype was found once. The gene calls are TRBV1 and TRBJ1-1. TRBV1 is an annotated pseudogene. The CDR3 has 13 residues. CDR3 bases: TGCACCAGCAGCCAAGGGAGGGACACTGAAGCTTTCTTT. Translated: CTSSQGRDTEAFF.

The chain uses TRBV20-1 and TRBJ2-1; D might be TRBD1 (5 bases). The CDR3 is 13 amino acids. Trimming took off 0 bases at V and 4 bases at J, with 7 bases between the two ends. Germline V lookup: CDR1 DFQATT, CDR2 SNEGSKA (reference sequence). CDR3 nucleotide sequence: TGCAGTGCTAGAGAGGACACATACAATGAGCAGTTCTTC. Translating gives CSAREDTYNEQFF.

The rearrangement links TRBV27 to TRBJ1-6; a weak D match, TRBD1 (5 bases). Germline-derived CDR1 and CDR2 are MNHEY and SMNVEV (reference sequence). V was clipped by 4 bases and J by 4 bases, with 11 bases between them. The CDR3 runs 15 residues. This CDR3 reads CASSYSQEYNSPLHF. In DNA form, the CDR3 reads TGTGCCAGCAGTTACTCACAGGAGTATAATTCACCCCTCCACTTT.

The CDR3: CASSSRGTHTPEQYF. The CDR3 DNA sequence: TGTGCCAGCAGTTCCCGTGGGACTCACACCCCAGAGCAGTACTTC. V usage is TRBV6-2 or TRBV6-3 and J usage is TRBJ2-7; tentatively, D is TRBD2 (6 bases). Trimming shortened V by 4 bases and J by 7 bases, and 20 bases separated the two germline ends. Per the germline V gene, CDR1 is MNHEY and CDR2 is SVGEGT. The CDR3 covers 15 residues.

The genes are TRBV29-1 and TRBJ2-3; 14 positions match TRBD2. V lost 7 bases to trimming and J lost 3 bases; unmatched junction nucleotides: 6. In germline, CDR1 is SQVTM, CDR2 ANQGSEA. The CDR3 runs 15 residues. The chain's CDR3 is CSGGLAGAGTDTQYF. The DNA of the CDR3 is TGCAGCGGGGGACTAGCGGGGGCCGGTACAGATACGCAGTATTTT.

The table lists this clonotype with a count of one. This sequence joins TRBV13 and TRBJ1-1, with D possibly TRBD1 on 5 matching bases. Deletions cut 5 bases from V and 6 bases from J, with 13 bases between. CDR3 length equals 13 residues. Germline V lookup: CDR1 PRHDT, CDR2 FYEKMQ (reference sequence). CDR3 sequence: CASSVREMAEAFF. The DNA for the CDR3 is TGTGCCAGCAGCGTCAGGGAGATGGCTGAAGCTTTCTTT.

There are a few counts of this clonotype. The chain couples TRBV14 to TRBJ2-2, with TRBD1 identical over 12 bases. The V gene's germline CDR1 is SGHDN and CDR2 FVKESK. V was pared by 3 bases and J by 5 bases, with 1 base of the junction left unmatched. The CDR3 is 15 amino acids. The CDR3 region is CASSQGQGATGELFF. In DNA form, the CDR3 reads TGTGCCAGCAGCCAGGGACAGGGGGCGACCGGGGAGCTGTTTTTT.

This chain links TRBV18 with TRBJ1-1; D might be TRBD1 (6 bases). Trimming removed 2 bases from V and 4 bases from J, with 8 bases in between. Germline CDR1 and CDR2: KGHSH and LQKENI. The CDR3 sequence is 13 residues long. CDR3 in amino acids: CASSPTRGTEAFF. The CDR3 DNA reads TGTGCCAGCTCACCAACCAGGGGCACTGAAGCTTTCTTT. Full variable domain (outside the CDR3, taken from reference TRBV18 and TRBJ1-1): NAGVMQNPRHLVRRRGQEARLRCSPMKGHSHVYWYRQLPEEGLKFMVYLQKENIIDESGMPKERFSAEFPKEGPSILRIQQVVRGDSAAYFCASSPTRGTEAFFGQGTRLTVV.

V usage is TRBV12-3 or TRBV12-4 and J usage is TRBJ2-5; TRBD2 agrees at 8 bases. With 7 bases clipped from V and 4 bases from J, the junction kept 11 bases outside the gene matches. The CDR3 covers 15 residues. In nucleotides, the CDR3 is TGTGCCAGCACCTACCGGGGGGGCCTGGGAGAGACCCAGTACTTC. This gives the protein CASTYRGGLGETQYF.

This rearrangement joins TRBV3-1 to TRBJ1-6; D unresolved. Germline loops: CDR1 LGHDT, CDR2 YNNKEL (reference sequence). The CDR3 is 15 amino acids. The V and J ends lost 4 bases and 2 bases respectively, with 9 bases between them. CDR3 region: CASSPTIPYNSPLHF. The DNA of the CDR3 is TGTGCCAGCAGCCCCACAATTCCCTATAATTCACCCCTCCACTTT.